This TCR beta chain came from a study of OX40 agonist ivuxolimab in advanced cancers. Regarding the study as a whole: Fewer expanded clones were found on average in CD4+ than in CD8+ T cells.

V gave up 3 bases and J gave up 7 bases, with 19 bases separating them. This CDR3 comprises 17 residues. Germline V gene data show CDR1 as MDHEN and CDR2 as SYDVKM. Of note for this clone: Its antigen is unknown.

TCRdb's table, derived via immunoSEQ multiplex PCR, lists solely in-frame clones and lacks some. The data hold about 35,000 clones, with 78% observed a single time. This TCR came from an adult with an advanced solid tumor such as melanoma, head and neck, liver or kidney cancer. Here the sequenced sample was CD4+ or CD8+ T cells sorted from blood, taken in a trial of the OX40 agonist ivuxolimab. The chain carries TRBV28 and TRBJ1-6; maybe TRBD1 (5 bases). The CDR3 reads CASSFPRRRGGNSPLHF. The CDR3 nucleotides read TGTGCCAGCAGTTTCCCCCGGAGGAGGGGCGGAAATTCACCCCTCCACTTT.